These 10 T cell receptor beta chains originate from one sample sequenced in a study of blood T cell repertoires in COVID-19. TCRdb keeps only in-frame clones here, not all; method: immunoSEQ multiplex PCR. Among approximately 310,000 clones listed, over 75% were seen once. Sequencing was carried out using peripheral blood. These receptors originate from a man over 45 with active or convalescent COVID-19.

This chain joins TRBV27 and TRBJ1-6; D may be TRBD1 (6 bases). Trimming shortened V by 4 bases and J by 10 bases, and 11 bases separated the two germline ends. This CDR3 comprises 13 residues. Germline CDR1 MNHEY, CDR2 SMNVEV (reference sequence). The CDR3 DNA reads TGTGCCAGCAGTTCAGAAAGGGGGTCACCCCTCCACTTT. It yields the protein CASSSERGSPLHF.

The CDR3 reads CASSIRGESTDTQYF. The CDR3 nucleotides read TGTGCCAGTAGTATCCGAGGAGAGAGCACAGATACGCAGTATTTT. The chain has TRBV19 and TRBJ2-3; D ambiguous. The length of the CDR3 is 15 residues. From germline, CDR1 is LNHDA and CDR2 SQIVND (reference sequence). V was trimmed by 3 bases and J by 0 bases, leaving 10 bases between them.

The chain uses TRBV2 and TRBJ1-2; D gene uncertain. Germline CDR1 is SNHLY and CDR2 is FYNNEI. Between the trimmed V and J ends, which lost 6 bases and 4 bases, there was a span of 15 bases. This CDR3 has 14 residues. CDR3 DNA: TGTGCCAGCAGCCCCACCCTGGGAGGCTATGGCTACACCTTC. It is translated as CASSPTLGGYGYTF.

V is TRBV5-6 and J is TRBJ1-2; D is undetermined. The germline CDR1 and CDR2 sequences are SGHDT and YYEEEE. The CDR3 length is 13 residues. V shed 4 bases and J shed 7 bases, with 14 bases lying between them. The CDR3 region is CASSQYLTIGYTF. The CDR3 nucleotides are TGTGCCAGCAGCCAATACCTAACGATTGGCTACACCTTC.

The chain employs TRBV5-1 and TRBJ2-5, with 8 nucleotides matching TRBD1. Looked up from germline, CDR1 is SGHRS and CDR2 is YFSETQ. V lost 4 bases to trimming and J lost 4 bases; unmatched junction nucleotides: 6. CDR3 length: 14 amino acids. The CDR3 DNA sequence: TGCGCCAGCAGCCCAGGGACAGGTGGAGAGACCCAGTACTTC. Protein product: CASSPGTGGETQYF.

Details on this clone: This specimen includes other DNA sequences encoding the same CDR3. J is TRBJ2-2 and V is TRBV5-1; TRBD1 matches at 12 bases. After removal of 3 bases from V and 6 bases from J, the junction contained 3 bases not matched to a gene. The length of the CDR3 is 15 residues. Per the germline V gene, CDR1 is SGHRS and CDR2 is YFSETQ. The CDR3 DNA sequence: TGCGCCAGCAGCTGGGGACAGGGGGCTGCCGGGGAGCTGTTTTTT. Translating gives CASSWGQGAAGELFF.

In regard to this clone: Other nucleotide sequences from this sample produce the same CDR3. The rearrangement uses TRBV3-1 (or the pseudogene TRBV3-2) and TRBJ1-1; D is undetermined. Trimming took 3 bases from V and 1 from J, leaving 9 bases between them. The CDR3 consists of 14 residues. Germline-derived CDR1 and CDR2 are LGHDT and YNNKEL (reference sequence). CDR3 amino acids: CASSQARGNTEAFF. The DNA for the CDR3 is TGTGCCAGCAGCCAGGCCCGGGGGAACACTGAAGCTTTCTTT.

The CDR3: CASSLTGQEFTEAFF. The CDR3 region has the DNA TGCGCCAGCAGCTTAACGGGACAAGAATTTACTGAAGCTTTCTTT. The chain employs TRBV5-1 and TRBJ1-1, with a tentative D call TRBD1 (6 bases). The CDR3 sequence is 15 residues long. Trimming took 2 bases from V and 5 from J, leaving 16 bases between them. In germline, CDR1 is SGHRS, CDR2 YFSETQ.

This chain links TRBV29-1 with TRBJ1-2, with TRBD1 identical over 7 bases. Germline CDR1 and CDR2: SQVTM and ANQGSEA. Trimming at V came to 4 bases and at J to 8 bases, leaving 4 bases not matched to a gene. The length of the CDR3 is 11 residues. DNA of the CDR3: TGCAGCGTTGCCTCGGGACAGGGCTACACCTTC. It translates to CSVASGQGYTF.

V is TRBV6-5 and J is TRBJ2-5; weak D call: TRBD2 (6 bases). Germline values: CDR1 MNHEY, CDR2 SVGAGI. The V and J ends lost 3 bases and 5 bases respectively, with 13 bases between them. The CDR3 has 14 amino acids. CDR3: CASSYQRAGETQYF. CDR3 coding DNA: TGTGCCAGCAGTTATCAAAGGGCGGGGGAGACCCAGTACTTC.